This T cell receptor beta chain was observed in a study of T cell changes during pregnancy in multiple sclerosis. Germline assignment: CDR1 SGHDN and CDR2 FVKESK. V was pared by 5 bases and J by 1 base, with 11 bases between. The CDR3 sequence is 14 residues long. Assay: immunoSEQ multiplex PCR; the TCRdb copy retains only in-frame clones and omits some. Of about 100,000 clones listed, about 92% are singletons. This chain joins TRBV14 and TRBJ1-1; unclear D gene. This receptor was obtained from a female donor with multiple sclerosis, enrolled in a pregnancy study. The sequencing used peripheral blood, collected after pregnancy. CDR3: CASSSWTANTEAFF. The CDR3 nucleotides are TGTGCCAGCAGCTCCTGGACTGCGAACACTGAAGCTTTCTTT. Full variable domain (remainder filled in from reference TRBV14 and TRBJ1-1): EAGVTQFPSHSVIEKGQTVTLRCDPISGHDNLYWYRRVMGKEIKFLLHFVKESKQDESGMPNNRFLAERTGGTYSTLKVQPAELEDSGVYFCASSSWTANTEAFFGQGTRLTVV.